One sample yielded the 18 T cell receptor beta chains listed below, sequenced in a study of blood T cells in healthy people across ages. A J-beta primer mix and a sample-barcoded 5' primer were used in a second PCR of about 6 to 12 cycles. One entry per CDR3 protein results from TCRdb running MiXCR on the 5' RACE reads. The sample carries over a million distinct CDR3 sequences, approximately 42% recorded once. Sequenced sample: blood. Source of these receptors: a woman younger than 35 in good health.

The chain has TRBV21-1 and TRBJ1-1. TRBV21-1 is shown as a pseudogene. CDR3 size: 14 residues. The CDR3 sequence is CAKSDAAGWAEAFF. The CDR3 DNA follows: TGTGCCAAGAGCGACGCGGCGGGTTGGGCTGAAGCTTTCTTT.

Points on this clonotype: Being one base from a much bigger clone, this may be a read error. This rearrangement joins TRBV3-1 to TRBJ2-5; TRBD2 matches 11 bases. The CDR3 sequence is 16 residues long. Germline V CDR1 and CDR2: LGHDT, YNNKEL (reference sequence). V lost 4 bases and J lost 11; bases outside the gene matches: 15. The CDR3 is CASSPQTSGDSREQYF. The CDR3 bases are TGTGCCAGCAGCCCGCAGACTAGCGGGGATTCGAGGGAGCAGTACTTC.

The J gene is TRBJ1-5, the V gene TRBV2, with 10 bases fitting TRBD1. CDR1 is SNHLY, CDR2 FYNNEI, per germline. Germline trimming cut 4 bases from V and 0 bases from J; bases unmatched to any gene: 6. The CDR3 runs 17 residues. The DNA of the CDR3 is TGTGCCAGCAGTGCTCCGGGACAGGGGTTTAGCAATCAGCCCCAGCATTTT. It encodes CASSAPGQGFSNQPQHF.

This clonotype was seen a few times. V gene TRBV4-1 combines with J gene TRBJ1-2; the D gene is possibly TRBD1 (5 bases). The CDR3 length is 14 residues. The V end lost 0 bases, the J end lost 8 bases, and 13 bases lay between the germline ends. Germline loops: CDR1 MGHRA, CDR2 YSYEKL. In DNA form, the CDR3 reads TGCGCCAGCAGCCAAGATAGGACAAGGGAAGGCTACACCTTC. Encoded protein: CASSQDRTREGYTF.

V gene TRBV6-5 combines with J gene TRBJ2-1, with 7 bases that match TRBD1. The CDR3 runs 14 residues. CDR1 MNHEY and CDR2 SVGAGI come from the germline V gene. V lost 5 bases and J lost 13; bases outside the gene matches: 14. The CDR3 here is CASSGGPTTGNQFF. The DNA for the CDR3 is TGTGCCAGCAGTGGGGGCCCGACGACAGGGAACCAGTTCTTC.

The rearrangement joins TRBV6-2 or TRBV6-3 to TRBJ2-4; 10 nucleotides match TRBD2. Trimming removed 6 bases from V and 15 bases from J; junction bases left unmatched: 17. Germline V gene data show CDR1 as MNHEY and CDR2 as SVGEGT. This CDR3 comprises 15 residues. The CDR3 loop is CASREEGLAPGCAYF. The CDR3 nucleotides read TGTGCCAGCAGGGAAGAGGGACTAGCGCCGGGGTGCGCGTACTTC.

The CDR3, as DNA: TGTGCCAGCAGCCCCAGCGGGAGGGCCCCGGATGAGCAGTACTTC. Translated, it gives CASSPSGRAPDEQYF. This rearrangement joins TRBV7-8 to TRBJ2-4; 10 bases align to TRBD2. CDR1 and CDR2 (germline): SGHVS, FQNEAQ. The ends lost 5 bases at V and 13 bases at J; junction bases unmatched: 14. The CDR3 has 15 amino acids.

This clonotype was seen a few times. The rearrangement uses TRBV6-1 and TRBJ2-4; TRBD1 agrees at 8 bases. Judging by the DNA end, TRBJ2-7 fits better; the J call may be wrong. CDR1 is MNHNS, CDR2 SASEGT, per germline. CDR3 length equals 14 residues. This chain's CDR3 is CASSEVGTGYEQYF. The DNA for the CDR3 is TGTGCCAGCAGTGAAGTTGGGACAGGTTACGAGCAGTACTTC.

This chain connects TRBV5-1 to TRBJ2-2; D is ambiguous. From germline, CDR1 is SGHRS and CDR2 YFSETQ. V shed 3 bases and J shed 0 bases, with 9 bases lying between them. This CDR3 contains 15 residues. CDR3 DNA: TGCGCCAGCAGCTCCTCACGTCCGAACACCGGGGAGCTGTTTTTT. As protein: CASSSSRPNTGELFF.

This chain joins TRBV7-9 and TRBJ1-1, with a tentative D call TRBD1 (6 bases). Germline CDR1 SEHNR, CDR2 FQNEAQ (reference sequence). There are 16 residues in the CDR3. Trimming took off 2 bases at V and 0 bases at J, with 13 bases between the two ends. DNA of the CDR3: TGTGCCAGCAGCTTAACGGCACAGGGTGTGAACACTGAAGCTTTCTTT. The encoded protein is CASSLTAQGVNTEAFF.

Details on this clonotype: A single base separates this from a much larger clone, so it may be a read error. V gene TRBV3-1 combines with J gene TRBJ1-4; maybe TRBD1 (6 bases). Looked up from germline, CDR1 is LGHDT and CDR2 is YNNKEL (reference sequence). This CDR3 is built from 14 residues. The DNA of the CDR3 is TGTGCCAGCAGCCGAAAAGGGGGAAATGAAAGACTGTTTTTT. Translated, it gives CASSRKGGNERLFF.

This chain uses TRBV2 with TRBJ2-1, with D maybe TRBD2 (5 bases). Germline lookup yields CDR1 SNHLY and CDR2 FYNNEI. The CDR3 covers 11 residues. Trimming took off 4 bases at V and 10 bases at J, with 8 bases between the two ends. This CDR3 reads CASSVVAEQFF. The CDR3 DNA reads TGTGCCAGCAGTGTTGTAGCGGAGCAGTTCTTC. The full variable domain, in which reference TRBV2 and TRBJ2-1 provide the parts outside the CDR3, is EPEVTQTPSHQVTQMGQEVILRCVPISNHLYFYWYRQILGQKVEFLVSFYNNEISEKSEIFDDQFSVERPDGSNFTLKIRSTKLEDSAMYFCASSVVAEQFFGPGTRLTVL.

The genes are TRBV4-2 and TRBJ2-5, with 9 bases aligning to TRBD2. The CDR3 runs to 20 residues. Germline V gene sequence: CDR1 LGHNA, CDR2 YNFKEQ. With V trimmed by 0 bases and J by 1 base, 15 bases remained unmatched. The CDR3, as DNA: TGTGCCAGCAGCCAAGATATTTTCGGACGAGCGGGAGGTTTCCAAGAGACCCAGTACTTC. It is translated as CASSQDIFGRAGGFQETQYF.

This rearrangement joins TRBV7-9 to TRBJ1-1, with TRBD1 as a possible D gene (6 bases). This CDR3 comprises 14 residues. The V end was cut by 3 bases, the J end by 1 base, with 9 bases between. Germline loops: CDR1 SEHNR, CDR2 FQNEAQ (reference sequence). The CDR3 loop is CASSFGGQNTEAFF. CDR3 nucleotides: TGTGCCAGCAGCTTCGGGGGACAGAACACTGAAGCTTTCTTT.

The genes are TRBV28 and TRBJ2-3; D not certain. Trimming pared 5 bases from V and 0 bases from J, leaving 9 bases between. The CDR3 covers 14 residues. CDR1 is MDHEN and CDR2 is SYDVKM in the germline V gene. The chain's CDR3 is CASSVVASTDTQYF. The CDR3 DNA sequence: TGTGCCAGCAGTGTTGTAGCTAGCACAGATACGCAGTATTTT.

As to this clonotype: Relative to the germline gene, one junction end is altered; a read error may explain this. The chain joins TRBV5-6 to TRBJ2-5; D ambiguous. The germline V gene has CDR1 SGHDT and CDR2 YYEEEE. The CDR3 runs 11 residues. The chain's CDR3 is CAGSLENEQYF. In DNA form, the CDR3 reads TGTGCCGGCAGCTTGGAAAATGAGCAGTACTTC.

The V call is TRBV20-1, the J call TRBJ1-1, with TRBD1 as a possible D gene (5 bases). V lost 0 bases and J lost 0, with 20 bases in between. Germline assignment: CDR1 DFQATT and CDR2 SNEGSKA (reference sequence). This CDR3 has 18 amino acids. The CDR3 loop is CSARDYSPSGLMNTEAFF. The DNA for the CDR3 is TGCAGTGCTAGAGATTATTCCCCTTCAGGGCTCATGAACACTGAAGCTTTCTTT.

V and J are TRBV7-3 and TRBJ2-1; 8 bases are shared with TRBD2. CDR1 and CDR2 from the germline V gene are SGHTA and FQGTGA. This CDR3 spans 16 amino acids. J was trimmed by 4 bases and V by 3 bases; bases with no gene match: 8. The CDR3 coding sequence is TGTGCCAGCAGCTTCCATCCGGGGGGGGTATACAATGAGCAGTTCTTC. Translation: CASSFHPGGVYNEQFF. Using reference TRBV7-3 and TRBJ2-1 for the parts outside the CDR3, the full variable domain is GAGVSQTPSNKVTEKGKYVELRCDPISGHTALYWYRQSLGQGPEFLIYFQGTGAADDSGLPNDRFFAVRPEGSVSTLKIQRTERGDSAVYLCASSFHPGGVYNEQFFGPGTRLTVL.